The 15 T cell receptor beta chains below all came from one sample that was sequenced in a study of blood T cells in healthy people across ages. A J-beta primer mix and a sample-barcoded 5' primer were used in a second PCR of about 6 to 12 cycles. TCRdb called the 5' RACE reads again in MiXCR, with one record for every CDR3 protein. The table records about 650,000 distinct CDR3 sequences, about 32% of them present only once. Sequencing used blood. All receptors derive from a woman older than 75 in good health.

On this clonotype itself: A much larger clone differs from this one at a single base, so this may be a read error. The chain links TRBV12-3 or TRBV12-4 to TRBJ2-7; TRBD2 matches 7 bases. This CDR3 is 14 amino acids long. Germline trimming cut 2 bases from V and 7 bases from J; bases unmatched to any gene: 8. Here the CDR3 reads CASSLSGGRSEQYF. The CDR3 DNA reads TGTGCCAGCAGTTTATCGGGGGGACGGAGTGAGCAGTACTTC.

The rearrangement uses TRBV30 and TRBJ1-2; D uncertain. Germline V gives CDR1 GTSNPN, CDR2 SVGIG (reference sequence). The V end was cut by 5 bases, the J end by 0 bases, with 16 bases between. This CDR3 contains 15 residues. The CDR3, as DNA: TGTGCCTGGCTGTCAAATAGCGATTCTAACTATGGCTACACCTTC. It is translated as CAWLSNSDSNYGYTF.

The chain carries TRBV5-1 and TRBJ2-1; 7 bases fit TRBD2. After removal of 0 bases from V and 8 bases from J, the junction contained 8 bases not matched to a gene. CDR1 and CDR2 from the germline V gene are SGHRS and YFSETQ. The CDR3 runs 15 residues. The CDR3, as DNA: TGCGCCAGCAGCTTGGGTCTAGCGGCTCCCGATGAGCAGTTCTTC. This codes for CASSLGLAAPDEQFF.

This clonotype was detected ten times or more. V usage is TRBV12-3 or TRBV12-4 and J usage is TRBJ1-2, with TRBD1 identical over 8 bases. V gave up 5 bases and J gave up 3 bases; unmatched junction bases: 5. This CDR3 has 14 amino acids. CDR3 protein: CASSKDRADYGYTF. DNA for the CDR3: TGTGCCAGCAGTAAGGACAGGGCGGACTATGGCTACACCTTC.

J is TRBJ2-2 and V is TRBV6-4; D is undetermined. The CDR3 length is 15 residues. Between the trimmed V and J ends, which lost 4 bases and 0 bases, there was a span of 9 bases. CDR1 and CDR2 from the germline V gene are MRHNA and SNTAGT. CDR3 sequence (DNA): TGTGCCAGCAGTGCCTATCTAACGAACACCGGGGAGCTGTTTTTT. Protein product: CASSAYLTNTGELFF.

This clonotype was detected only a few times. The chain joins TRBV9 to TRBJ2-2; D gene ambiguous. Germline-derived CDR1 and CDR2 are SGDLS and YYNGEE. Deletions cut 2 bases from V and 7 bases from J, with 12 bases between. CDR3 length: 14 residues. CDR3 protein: CASSVELVGGELFF. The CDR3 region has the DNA TGTGCCAGCAGCGTCGAATTAGTGGGCGGGGAGCTGTTTTTT.

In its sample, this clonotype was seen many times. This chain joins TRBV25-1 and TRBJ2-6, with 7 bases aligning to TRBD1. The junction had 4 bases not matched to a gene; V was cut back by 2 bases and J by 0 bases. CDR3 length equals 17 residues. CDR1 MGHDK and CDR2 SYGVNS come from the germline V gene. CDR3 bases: TGTGCCAGCAGTGAAGACAGGGATCTCTCTGGGGCCAACGTCCTGACTTTC. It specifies CASSEDRDLSGANVLTF.

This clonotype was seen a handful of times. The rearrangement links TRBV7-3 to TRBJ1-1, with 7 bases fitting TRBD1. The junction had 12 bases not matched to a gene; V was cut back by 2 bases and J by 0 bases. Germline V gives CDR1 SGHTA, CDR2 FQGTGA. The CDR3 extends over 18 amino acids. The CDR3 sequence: CASSLGAGGSVMNTEAFF. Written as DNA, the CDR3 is TGTGCCAGCAGCTTAGGGGCAGGGGGGTCGGTGATGAACACTGAAGCTTTCTTT.

The CDR3 DNA sequence: TGTGCCAGCAGCCCACGACTAGAAGAGACCCAGTACTTC. Amino acids: CASSPRLEETQYF. V is TRBV7-2 and J is TRBJ2-5, with a weak D call TRBD2 (6 bases). Trimming cost V 5 bases and J 3 bases, with 10 bases left between them. Germline assignment: CDR1 SGHTA and CDR2 FQGNSA. The CDR3 has 13 residues. Variable domain in full (rest from reference TRBV7-2 and TRBJ2-5): GAGVSQSPSNKVTEKGKDVELRCDPISGHTALYWYRQSLGQGLEFLIYFQGNSAPDKSGLPSDRFSAERTGGSVSTLTIQRTQQEDSAVYLCASSPRLEETQYFGPGTRLLVL.

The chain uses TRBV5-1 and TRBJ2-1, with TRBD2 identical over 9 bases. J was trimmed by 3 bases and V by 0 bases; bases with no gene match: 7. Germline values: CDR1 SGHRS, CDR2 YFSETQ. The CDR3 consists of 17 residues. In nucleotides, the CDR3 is TGCGCCAGCAGCTTGGGACCTCGAGCGGGGGGCTACAATGAGCAGTTCTTC. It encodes CASSLGPRAGGYNEQFF.

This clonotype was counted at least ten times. CDR3 nucleotides: TGCGCCAGCAGCTTGATCTCGGATGCTAACTATGGCTACACCTTC. As protein: CASSLISDANYGYTF. The V and J genes are TRBV5-1 and TRBJ1-2; unclear D gene. Deletions cut 1 base from V and 0 bases from J, with 10 bases between. Germline CDR1 and CDR2: SGHRS and YFSETQ. This CDR3 region has 15 residues.

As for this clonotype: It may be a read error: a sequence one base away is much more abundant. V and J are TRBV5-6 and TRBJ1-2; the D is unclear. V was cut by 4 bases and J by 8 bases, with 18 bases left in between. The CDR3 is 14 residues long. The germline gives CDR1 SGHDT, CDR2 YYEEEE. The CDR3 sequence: CASSRNGRVYGYTF. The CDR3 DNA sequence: TGTGCCAGCAGCCGGAATGGGCGAGTCTACGGCTACACCTTC.

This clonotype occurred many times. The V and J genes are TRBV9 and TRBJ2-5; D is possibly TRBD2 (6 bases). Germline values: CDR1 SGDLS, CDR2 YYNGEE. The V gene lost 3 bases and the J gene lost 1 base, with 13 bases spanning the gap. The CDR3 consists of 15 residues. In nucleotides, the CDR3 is TGTGCCAGCAGCGCTAACGCGGGGCCCCAAGAGACCCAGTACTTC. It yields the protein CASSANAGPQETQYF.

The CDR3: CASSYGTGHNTEAFF. CDR3 DNA sequence: TGTGCCAGCAGTTACGGGACAGGGCACAACACTGAAGCTTTCTTT. The chain combines TRBV6-6 with TRBJ1-1, with 9 nucleotides matching TRBD1. CDR1 and CDR2 (germline): MNHNY, SVGAGI (reference sequence). This CDR3 contains 15 residues. Losses at the gene ends were 2 bases for V and 2 bases for J; bases not matched to a gene: 3.

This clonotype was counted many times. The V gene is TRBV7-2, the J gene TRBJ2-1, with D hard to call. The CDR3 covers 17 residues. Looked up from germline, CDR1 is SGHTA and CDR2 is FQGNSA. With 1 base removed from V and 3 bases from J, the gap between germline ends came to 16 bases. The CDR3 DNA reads TGTGCCAGCAGCTTAGTACCGGCAGGATGGGGCTACAATGAGCAGTTCTTC. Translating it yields CASSLVPAGWGYNEQFF.